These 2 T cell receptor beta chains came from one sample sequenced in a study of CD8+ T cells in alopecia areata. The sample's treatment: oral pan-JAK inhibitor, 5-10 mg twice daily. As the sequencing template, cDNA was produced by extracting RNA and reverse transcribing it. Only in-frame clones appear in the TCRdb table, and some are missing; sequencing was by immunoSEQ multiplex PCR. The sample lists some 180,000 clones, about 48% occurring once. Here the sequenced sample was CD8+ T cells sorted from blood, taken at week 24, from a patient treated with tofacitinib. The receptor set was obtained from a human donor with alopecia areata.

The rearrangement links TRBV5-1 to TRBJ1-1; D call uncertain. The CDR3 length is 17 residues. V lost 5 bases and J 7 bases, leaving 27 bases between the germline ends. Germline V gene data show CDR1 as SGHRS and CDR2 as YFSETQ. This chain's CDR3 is CASRDYKGAGSDFEAFF. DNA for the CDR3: TGCGCCAGCAGAGACTACAAGGGTGCGGGTTCAGACTTTGAAGCTTTCTTT.

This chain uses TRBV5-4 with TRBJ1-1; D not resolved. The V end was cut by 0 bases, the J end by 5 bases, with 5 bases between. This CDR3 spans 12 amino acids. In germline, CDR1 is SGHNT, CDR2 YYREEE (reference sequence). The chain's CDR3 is CASSLGWTEAFF. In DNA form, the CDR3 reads TGTGCCAGCAGCTTGGGGTGGACTGAAGCTTTCTTT.